Listed below are T cell receptor beta chains from one sample, sequenced in a study of T cell responses to AZD1222 COVID-19 vaccine. TCRdb's copy holds only in-frame clones and misses some; the assay was immunoSEQ multiplex PCR. The repertoire includes 85,000 to 90,000 clones, 70% to 90% of them detected once, and approximately 5.2% sits in the top ten. Material: peripheral blood, obtained 28 days after the second AZD1222 dose. All receptors derive from an adult who received the AZD1222 COVID-19 vaccine. Both conserved end residues are part of each CDR3. A D gene is named only where the DNA matches it firmly. For some rows the clone size is stated as once, few or many, or as a class when expanded; others skip it.

>TRBJ2-3|.|TRBV7-3|TRBD2
CASSLVSGGSTDTQYF
TGTGCCAGCAGCTTAGTTAGCGGGGGTAGCACAGATACGCAGTATTTT
>TRBJ2-2|.|TRBV6-5|.
CASSRTSANTGELFF
TGTGCCAGCAGCCGAACGTCAGCGAACACCGGGGAGCTGTTTTTT
>TRBJ2-7|.|TRBV6-5|.
CASSYRPGDYEQYF
TGTGCCAGCAGTTACCGGCCGGGGGACTACGAGCAGTACTTC
>TRBJ1-5|.|TRBV12-3/TRBV12-4|.
CASSLKPSEPQHF
TGTGCCAGCAGTTTAAAGCCCTCCGAGCCCCAGCATTTT
>TRBJ2-1|.|TRBV27|.
CASRVLASVYNEQFF
TGTGCCAGCAGGGTCTTGGCTAGCGTCTACAATGAGCAGTTCTTC
>TRBJ1-2|once|TRBV6-5|.
CASSPIEHYGYTF
TGTGCCAGCAGTCCCATAGAACACTATGGCTACACCTTC
>TRBJ1-4|.|TRBV2|.
CASSLQGQANEKLFF
TGTGCCAGCAGTCTCCAGGGGCAGGCTAATGAAAAACTGTTTTTT
>TRBJ2-1|.|TRBV27|.
CASIRQGYNEQFF
TGTGCCAGCATTCGGCAGGGGTATAATGAGCAGTTCTTC
>TRBJ1-2|.|TRBV5-4|TRBD1
CASSGRDRGPYGYTF
TGTGCCAGCAGCGGGAGGGACAGGGGGCCCTATGGCTACACCTTC
>TRBJ1-6|many|TRBV5-1|.
CASSLQNNSPLHF
TGCGCCAGCAGCTTGCAGAATAATTCACCCCTCCACTTT
>TRBJ1-1|.|TRBV6-1|.
CASSDFLSGIGTAFF
TGTGCCAGCAGTGATTTTCTCAGTGGCATTGGAACTGCTTTCTTT
>TRBJ1-1|.|TRBV7-8|.
CASSSPGSTEAFF
TGTGCCAGCAGCTCACCAGGCTCCACTGAAGCTTTCTTT
>TRBJ2-7|.|TRBV5-8|.
CASSSGDEQYF
TGTGCCAGCAGCTCAGGGGACGAGCAGTACTTC
>TRBJ2-3|.|TRBV5-1|.
CASSLDPGLGTDTQYF
TGCGCCAGCAGCCTCGACCCCGGATTGGGGACAGATACGCAGTATTTT
>TRBJ2-1|once|TRBV7-9|.
CASSSVGSSYNEQFF
TGTGCCAGCAGCTCTGTGGGTAGCTCCTACAATGAGCAGTTCTTC
>TRBJ1-4|.|TRBV27|TRBD1
CARSGQENEKLFF
TGTGCCAGATCTGGACAGGAGAATGAAAAACTGTTTTTT
>TRBJ1-1|.|TRBV27|.
CASSLWGGPEAFF
TGTGCCAGCAGTTTATGGGGGGGCCCTGAAGCTTTCTTT
>TRBJ1-5|.|TRBV3-1/TRBV3-2|TRBD1
CASSQGVGQGHQPQHF
TGTGCCAGCAGCCAAGGGGTTGGACAGGGGCATCAGCCCCAGCATTTT
>TRBJ1-2|few|TRBV2|TRBD1
CASTDLGGGYGYTF
TGTGCCAGCACTGATCTAGGGGGCGGTTATGGCTACACCTTC
>TRBJ2-5|.|TRBV30|.
CAWAGPGETQYF
TGTGCCTGGGCAGGGCCGGGGGAGACCCAGTACTTC
>TRBJ1-2|.|TRBV3-1/TRBV3-2|.
CASSQEAQTNYGYTF
TGTGCCAGCAGCCAAGAAGCGCAGACTAACTATGGCTACACCTTC
>TRBJ1-5|.|TRBV10-3|.
CAIGGADNQPQHF
TGTGCCATCGGAGGGGCGGACAATCAGCCCCAGCATTTT
>TRBJ2-3|.|TRBV19|.
CASSIDRDQFMDTQYF
TGTGCCAGTAGTATTGACCGGGACCAGTTTATGGATACGCAGTATTTT
>TRBJ1-2|.|TRBV19|TRBD1
CASSPTGRLYGYTF
TGTGCCAGTAGTCCGACAGGGCGGCTCTATGGCTACACCTTC
>TRBJ2-1|once|TRBV6-5|.
CASTPSRGRYNEQFF
TGTGCCAGCACTCCATCACGGGGGCGCTACAATGAGCAGTTCTTC
>TRBJ2-1|.|TRBV3-1/TRBV3-2|.
CASSQKGDNEQFF
TGTGCCAGCAGCCAAAAAGGGGACAATGAGCAGTTCTTC
>TRBJ2-3|.|TRBV15|TRBD2
CATSSGGLTDTQYF
TGTGCCACCAGCAGCGGGGGGTTGACAGATACGCAGTATTTT
>TRBJ1-2|.|TRBV6-6|.
CASSYQANYGYTF
TGTGCCAGCAGTTACCAAGCTAACTATGGCTACACCTTC
>TRBJ2-4|.|TRBV6-4|.
CASSDSRRDLAKNIQYF
TGTGCCAGCAGTGACTCGAGGCGGGACTTAGCCAAAAACATTCAGTACTTC
>TRBJ1-6|once|TRBV9|TRBD1
CASSLTGGGHNSPLHF
TGTGCCAGCAGCCTGACAGGGGGCGGCCATAATTCACCCCTCCACTTT
>TRBJ2-7|.|TRBV6-5|.
CASSYSKQGGYEQYF
TGTGCCAGCAGTTACTCGAAGCAGGGGGGCTACGAGCAGTACTTC
>TRBJ2-1|.|TRBV11-2|.
CASSPTGVVGNYNEQFF
TGTGCCAGCAGCCCTACCGGCGTAGTAGGGAACTACAATGAGCAGTTCTTC
>TRBJ1-4|.|TRBV30|TRBD1
CACSQGDGEKLFF
TGTGCCTGCTCACAGGGGGACGGGGAAAAACTGTTTTTT
>TRBJ1-1|.|TRBV10-3|.
CAISDELGPKNTEAFF
TGTGCCATCAGTGATGAGTTGGGACCGAAGAACACTGAAGCTTTCTTT
>TRBJ1-2|.|TRBV6-6|TRBD1
CASIGTANYGYTF
TGTGCCAGCATAGGGACAGCTAACTATGGCTACACCTTC
>TRBJ2-1|.|TRBV7-9|.
CASSLNAGIYNEQFF
TGTGCCAGCAGCTTAAACGCCGGGATCTACAATGAGCAGTTCTTC
>TRBJ2-1|.|TRBV7-8|TRBD1
CASSLAQGGAYNEQFF
TGTGCCAGCAGCTTAGCGCAAGGGGGCGCATACAATGAGCAGTTCTTC
>TRBJ1-5|.|TRBV6-4|.
CASSDSGGVGRIGNQPQHF
TGTGCCAGCAGTGACTCGGGGGGGGTAGGGAGGATTGGCAATCAGCCCCAGCATTTT
>TRBJ1-2|.|TRBV30|.
CAWSEYYGYTF
TGTGCCTGGAGCGAGTACTATGGCTACACCTTC
>TRBJ1-6|once|TRBV6-5|TRBD1
CASSPRQGARSPLHF
TGTGCCAGCAGCCCCCGACAGGGGGCGCGGTCACCCCTCCACTTT
>TRBJ1-5|.|TRBV4-2|TRBD1
CASSQDGSQGDQPQHF
TGTGCCAGCAGCCAAGATGGCTCACAGGGGGATCAGCCCCAGCATTTT